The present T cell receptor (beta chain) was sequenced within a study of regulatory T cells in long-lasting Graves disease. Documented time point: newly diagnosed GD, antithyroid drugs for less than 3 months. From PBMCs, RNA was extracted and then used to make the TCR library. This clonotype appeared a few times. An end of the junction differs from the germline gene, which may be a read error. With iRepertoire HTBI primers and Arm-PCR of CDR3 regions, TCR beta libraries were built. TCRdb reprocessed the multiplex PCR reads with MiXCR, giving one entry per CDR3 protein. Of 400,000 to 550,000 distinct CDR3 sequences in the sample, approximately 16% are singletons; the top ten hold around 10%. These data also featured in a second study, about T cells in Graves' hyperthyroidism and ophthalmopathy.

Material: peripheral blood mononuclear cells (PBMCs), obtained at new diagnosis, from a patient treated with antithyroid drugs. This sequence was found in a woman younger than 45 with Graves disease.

CDR3: CSGEGGSNTEAFF. CDR3 nucleotide sequence: TGCAGCGGTGAAGGGGGATCGAACACTGAAGCTTTCTTT. The J gene is TRBJ1-1, the V gene TRBV29-1; D is perhaps TRBD1 (6 bases). Germline V CDR1 and CDR2: SQVTM, ANQGSEA. This CDR3 is built from 13 residues.